This TCR beta chain was found in a study of glioma-infiltrating T cells. General study results and limits: CDR3 overlap between tissue and blood was very small.

V gave up 10 bases and J gave up 2 bases; unmatched junction bases: 10. Germline V gene sequence: CDR1 MDHEN, CDR2 SYDVKM. The CDR3 contains 14 residues. This clonotype was seen repeatedly, ten times or more. Antigen unknown. Amplification of TCR alpha and beta CDR3 regions from RNA used iRepertoire nested multiplex PCR. For one-step reverse transcription and amplification, roughly 85-450 ng of tissue mRNA or PBMC total RNA was used. TCRdb independently ran MiXCR on the multiplex PCR reads; one entry per CDR3 protein. Here the sample spans 110,000 or so distinct CDR3 sequences, 25% being singletons. Input material: glioma tissue, nonneoplastic brain tissue, or PBMCs (not recorded which). The chain combines TRBV28 with TRBJ2-5, with 7 bases matching TRBD1. This receptor was taken from a human donor with low-grade glioma or glioblastoma, undergoing nonglioma brain surgery, or in good health (not recorded which). The CDR3 loop is CAIQVGTEQETQYF. CDR3 DNA: TGTGCCATACAAGTGGGGACAGAACAAGAGACCCAGTACTTC.